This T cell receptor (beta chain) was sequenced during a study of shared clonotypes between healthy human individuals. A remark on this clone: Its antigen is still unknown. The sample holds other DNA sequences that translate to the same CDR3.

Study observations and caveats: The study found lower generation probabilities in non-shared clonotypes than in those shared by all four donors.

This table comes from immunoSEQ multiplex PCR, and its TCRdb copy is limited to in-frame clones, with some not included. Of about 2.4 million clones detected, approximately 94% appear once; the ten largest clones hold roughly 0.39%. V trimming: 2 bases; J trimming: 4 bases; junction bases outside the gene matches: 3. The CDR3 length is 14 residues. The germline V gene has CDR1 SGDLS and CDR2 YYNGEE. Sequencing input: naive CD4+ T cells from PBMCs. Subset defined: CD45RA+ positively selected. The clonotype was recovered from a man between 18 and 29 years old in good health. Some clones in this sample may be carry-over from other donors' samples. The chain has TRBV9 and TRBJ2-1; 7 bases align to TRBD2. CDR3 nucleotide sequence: TGTGCCAGCAGCGTGGGCGGGAGTTACAATGAGCAGTTCTTC. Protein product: CASSVGGSYNEQFF.